These 26 T cell receptor beta chains share one sample of origin, sequenced in a study of blood T cell repertoires in COVID-19. TCRdb's copy holds only in-frame clones and misses some; the assay was immunoSEQ multiplex PCR. This sample carries approximately 200,000 clones, about 90% of them seen once, and the ten largest clones take 2.2%. Material: peripheral blood. The receptors here all came from a woman between 50 and 59 years old with acute or convalescent COVID-19.

This chain connects TRBV23-1 to TRBJ1-3; D ambiguous. TRBV23-1 is classed as an ORF, of uncertain function. The CDR3 runs 14 residues. V dropped 4 bases and J dropped 0 bases, with 7 bases sitting between them. CDR3 in amino acids: CASSRWLSGNTIYF. The CDR3 bases are TGCGCCAGCAGTCGTTGGCTCTCTGGAAACACCATATATTTT.

The V call is TRBV27, the J call TRBJ1-1; D uncertain. CDR1 is MNHEY, CDR2 SMNVEV, per germline (reference sequence). Between the trimmed V and J ends, which lost 3 bases and 0 bases, there was a span of 14 bases. CDR3 length equals 16 residues. The CDR3: CASSFSVGLMNTEAFF. For the CDR3, the DNA is TGTGCCAGCAGTTTTTCGGTCGGACTCATGAACACTGAAGCTTTCTTT.

The chain uses TRBV30 and TRBJ1-4, with 8 bases lining up with TRBD1. V shed 2 bases, J shed 7 bases, and the junction held 9 bases outside the gene matches. The CDR3 length is 15 residues. Germline CDR1 GTSNPN, CDR2 SVGIG (reference sequence). Here the CDR3 DNA reads TGTGCCTGGAGTTTGAGGGACAGGTTCGGTGAAAAACTGTTTTTT. The encoded protein is CAWSLRDRFGEKLFF.

The rearrangement uses TRBV6-1 and TRBJ1-2; weak D call: TRBD1 (5 bases). Trimming shortened V by 2 bases and J by 2 bases, and 6 bases separated the two germline ends. Looked up from germline, CDR1 is MNHNS and CDR2 is SASEGT. This CDR3 is 13 amino acids long. The CDR3 bases are TGTGCCAGCAGTGAATCAGGGAACTATGGCTACACCTTC. Protein: CASSESGNYGYTF.

This clone was seen a few times. The V and J genes are TRBV6-2 or TRBV6-3 and TRBJ1-2; D unresolved. The CDR3 is 12 amino acids. Trimming took off 2 bases at V and 8 bases at J, with 9 bases between the two ends. Germline CDR1 and CDR2: MNHEY and SVGEGT. This chain's CDR3 is CASSYAVSGYTF. The CDR3 DNA follows: TGTGCCAGCAGTTACGCGGTATCAGGCTACACCTTC.

The chain uses TRBV3-1 (or the pseudogene TRBV3-2) and TRBJ2-7; 9 bases fit TRBD1. The CDR3 is 14 residues long. Germline assignment: CDR1 LGHDT and CDR2 YNNKEL (reference sequence). The junction had 6 bases not matched to a gene; V was cut back by 2 bases and J by 7 bases. CDR3 protein: CASSQPDRGGEQYF. The CDR3 nucleotides read TGTGCCAGCAGCCAACCCGACAGGGGGGGGGAGCAGTACTTC.

The chain recombines TRBV6-2 or TRBV6-3 with TRBJ2-7; D perhaps matches TRBD2 (6 bases). Germline V gene sequence: CDR1 MNHEY, CDR2 SVGEGT. Trimming removed 4 bases at V and 2 bases at J, with 12 bases between. This CDR3 spans 14 amino acids. CDR3 in amino acids: CASSLVAVTYEQYF. The CDR3 DNA follows: TGTGCCAGCAGTTTGGTAGCGGTTACCTACGAGCAGTACTTC.

This chain joins TRBV27 and TRBJ1-2, with TRBD1 matching over 10 bases. Germline V gives CDR1 MNHEY, CDR2 SMNVEV (reference sequence). Unmatched junction bases numbered 10, after V lost 8 bases and J lost 4 bases. The CDR3 length is 15 residues. The CDR3 reads CASGPLDRGGYGYTF. CDR3 coding DNA: TGTGCCAGCGGACCCTTGGACAGGGGGGGCTATGGCTACACCTTC.

The chain employs TRBV10-3 and TRBJ2-7, with 12 bases aligning to TRBD2. The trim removed 3 bases at V and 3 bases at J, leaving 6 bases unmatched. The CDR3 is 16 amino acids. CDR1 and CDR2 from the germline V gene are ENHRY and SYGVKD. CDR3 residues: CAISDIRLAGVYEQYF. The CDR3 bases are TGTGCCATCAGTGATATTAGACTAGCGGGAGTCTACGAGCAGTACTTC.

The chain joins TRBV7-2 to TRBJ2-3; TRBD2 matches 8 bases. The CDR3 contains 15 residues. Unmatched junction bases numbered 4, after V lost 1 base and J lost 4 bases. CDR1 is SGHTA, CDR2 FQGNSA, per germline. CDR3 protein: CASSLGGGWADTQYF. The CDR3 coding sequence is TGTGCCAGCAGCTTAGGCGGGGGGTGGGCAGATACGCAGTATTTT. The whole variable domain, filled in from reference TRBV7-2 and TRBJ2-3, reads GAGVSQSPSNKVTEKGKDVELRCDPISGHTALYWYRQSLGQGLEFLIYFQGNSAPDKSGLPSDRFSAERTGGSVSTLTIQRTQQEDSAVYLCASSLGGGWADTQYFGPGTRLTVL.

The chain recombines TRBV5-1 with TRBJ1-2; 7 positions agree with TRBD1. This CDR3 is 13 amino acids long. Germline trimming cut 1 base from V and 3 bases from J; bases unmatched to any gene: 0. The germline V gene has CDR1 SGHRS and CDR2 YFSETQ. DNA for the CDR3: TGCGCCAGCAGCTTGACAGGGGACTATGGCTACACCTTC. Translation gives CASSLTGDYGYTF.

V and J are TRBV29-1 and TRBJ2-1, with 9 bases lining up with TRBD2. This CDR3 is 14 amino acids long. V lost 7 bases to trimming and J lost 8 bases; unmatched junction nucleotides: 12. Germline values: CDR1 SQVTM, CDR2 ANQGSEA. The CDR3 sequence is CSALKGLAHDEQFF. The CDR3 DNA is TGCAGCGCCCTAAAAGGACTAGCGCACGATGAGCAGTTCTTC.

The chain recombines TRBV5-5 with TRBJ1-1; D unresolved. Germline assignment: CDR1 SGHKS and CDR2 YYEKEE (reference sequence). This CDR3 has 12 amino acids. The V gene lost 4 bases and the J gene lost 11 bases, with 15 bases spanning the gap. The DNA for the CDR3 is TGTGCCAGCAGCCCCGAGGGAGTTTTGGCTTTCTTT. Protein product: CASSPEGVLAFF.

CDR3 sequence: CASSLEPGDTEAFF. CDR3 nucleotides: TGTGCCAGCAGCTTAGAGCCAGGGGACACTGAAGCTTTCTTT. This chain connects TRBV11-3 to TRBJ1-1; a possible D gene is TRBD1 (6 bases). This CDR3 is 14 amino acids long. Between the trimmed V and J ends, which lost 0 bases and 3 bases, there was a span of 8 bases. CDR1 SGHNT and CDR2 YENEEA come from the germline V gene.

This clone has just one count. The J gene is TRBJ2-2, the V gene TRBV10-2; D is possibly TRBD2 (5 bases). In germline, CDR1 is WSHSY, CDR2 SAAADI. Deletions cut 7 bases from V and 0 bases from J, with 12 bases between. This CDR3 contains 15 residues. The CDR3 sequence is CASINPSSNTGELFF. The DNA of the CDR3 is TGCGCCAGCATAAACCCTAGCTCGAACACCGGGGAGCTGTTTTTT.

This rearrangement joins TRBV4-3 to TRBJ2-1; TRBD2 matches at 9 bases. CDR1 LGHNA and CDR2 YSLEER come from the germline V gene. J gave up 6 bases and V 4 bases, and 7 bases lay outside the gene matches. CDR3 size: 15 residues. Here the CDR3 DNA reads TGCGCCAGCAGCCTCCTACTAGCGGGTCTCAATGAGCAGTTCTTC. It codes for CASSLLLAGLNEQFF.

V gene TRBV27 combines with J gene TRBJ2-1, with D perhaps TRBD2 (6 bases). Germline values: CDR1 MNHEY, CDR2 SMNVEV (reference sequence). This CDR3 is 16 amino acids long. The germline V and J ends were trimmed by 4 bases and 7 bases, with 20 bases remaining between them. The CDR3 loop is CASSSWGEPEGNEQFF. The CDR3 DNA follows: TGTGCCAGCAGTTCCTGGGGGGAACCTGAAGGGAATGAGCAGTTCTTC.

V usage is TRBV7-2 and J usage is TRBJ2-7; 7 bases line up with TRBD1. The length of the CDR3 is 15 residues. Per germline, CDR1 SGHTA and CDR2 FQGNSA. V shed 6 bases and J 3 bases; nucleotides not matched to a gene: 11. The DNA for the CDR3 is TGTGCCAGCAGGATAGCCGGGACAGCGCTCTACGAGCAGTACTTC. Its translation: CASRIAGTALYEQYF.

This clone was observed a handful of times. The V call is TRBV6-1, the J call TRBJ1-1; TRBD1 might be the D (5 bases). CDR3 length: 15 residues. Looked up from germline, CDR1 is MNHNS and CDR2 is SASEGT. The V and J ends lost 1 base and 1 base respectively, with 10 bases between them. Written as DNA, the CDR3 is TGTGCCAGCAGTGAAGTGGGGCAGAAGAACACTGAAGCTTTCTTT. Its translation: CASSEVGQKNTEAFF.

The rearrangement uses TRBV27 and TRBJ1-2; tentative D call: TRBD1 (5 bases). Germline-derived CDR1 and CDR2 are MNHEY and SMNVEV (reference sequence). Trimming took 5 bases from V and 3 from J, leaving 16 bases between them. The CDR3 is 15 amino acids. The CDR3 region has the DNA TGTGCCAGCAGTCCGGGACTGAATACATACTATGGCTACACCTTC. Its translation: CASSPGLNTYYGYTF.

The chain combines TRBV7-3 with TRBJ2-5; D is undetermined. CDR3 length: 13 residues. The germline V and J ends were trimmed by 3 bases and 4 bases, with 9 bases remaining between them. Germline assignment: CDR1 SGHTA and CDR2 FQGTGA. CDR3 loop: CASSFSQIETQYF. The CDR3 DNA reads TGTGCCAGCAGCTTCTCACAGATAGAGACCCAGTACTTC.

The chain recombines TRBV7-2 with TRBJ1-2; no definite D call. Germline CDR1 SGHTA, CDR2 FQGNSA. This CDR3 region has 14 residues. Trimming stripped 5 bases from V and 8 bases from J, with 18 bases between. DNA for the CDR3: TGTGCCAGCAGCCCTTTGGGTAGGGAGGGCGGCTACACCTTC. Amino acids: CASSPLGREGGYTF.

The chain carries TRBV4-1 and TRBJ2-1; the match to TRBD2 covers 7 bases. Germline V gene lookup returns CDR1 MGHRA and CDR2 YSYEKL. The CDR3 has 22 residues. The J segment lost 0 bases and the V segment lost 0 bases, leaving 20 bases of the junction unmatched. The CDR3 nucleotides read TGCGCCAGCAGCCAAGACGGAGGCGGGAGCCGCCTATCCCGGGGCTCCTACAATGAGCAGTTCTTC. It specifies CASSQDGGGSRLSRGSYNEQFF.

The chain is built from TRBV3-1 (or the pseudogene TRBV3-2) and TRBJ1-1; 8 bases are a match to TRBD1. The V gene end was trimmed by 4 bases and the J gene end by 4 bases; junction bases not matched to a gene: 8. The CDR3 sequence is 15 residues long. The V gene's germline CDR1 is LGHDT and CDR2 YNNKEL (reference sequence). The CDR3 DNA sequence: TGTGCCAGCAGCCGCGGACAGGGCTCCGGCACTGAAGCTTTCTTT. This codes for CASSRGQGSGTEAFF.

V is TRBV21-1 and J is TRBJ1-2; the table gives TRBD1 as D, unverified against the DNA. TRBV21-1 is deemed a pseudogene. The CDR3 sequence is 16 residues long. CDR3 residues: CASPKGARVKNYGYTF. CDR3 bases: TGTGCCAGCCCAAAAGGGGCCAGGGTAAAGAACTATGGCTACACCTTC.

This clone has a single count. V usage is TRBV29-1 and J usage is TRBJ1-1, with D tentatively TRBD1 (5 bases). The V and J ends lost 2 bases and 6 bases respectively, with 16 bases between them. This CDR3 is built from 14 residues. The germline V gene has CDR1 SQVTM and CDR2 ANQGSEA. CDR3 coding DNA: TGCAGCGTTGAAAAGGGGCAGTTAGTTGCTGAAGCTTTCTTT. Translated, it gives CSVEKGQLVAEAFF.